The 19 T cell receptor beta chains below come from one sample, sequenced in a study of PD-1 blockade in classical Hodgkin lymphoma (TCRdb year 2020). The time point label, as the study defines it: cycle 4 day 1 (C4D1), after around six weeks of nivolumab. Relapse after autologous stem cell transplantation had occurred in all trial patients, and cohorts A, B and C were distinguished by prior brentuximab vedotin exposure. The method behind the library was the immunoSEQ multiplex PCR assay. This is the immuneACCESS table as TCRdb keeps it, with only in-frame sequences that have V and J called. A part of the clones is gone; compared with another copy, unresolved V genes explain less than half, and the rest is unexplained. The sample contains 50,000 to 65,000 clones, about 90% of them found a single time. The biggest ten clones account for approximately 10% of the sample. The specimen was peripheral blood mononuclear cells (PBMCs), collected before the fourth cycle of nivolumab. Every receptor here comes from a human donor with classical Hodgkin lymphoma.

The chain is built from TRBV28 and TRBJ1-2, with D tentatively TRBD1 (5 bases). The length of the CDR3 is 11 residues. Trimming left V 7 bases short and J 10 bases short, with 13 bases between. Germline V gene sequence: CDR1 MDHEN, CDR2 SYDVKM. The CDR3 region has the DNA TGTGCCAGCAAGGAGGGGATAGACTACACCTTC. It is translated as CASKEGIDYTF.

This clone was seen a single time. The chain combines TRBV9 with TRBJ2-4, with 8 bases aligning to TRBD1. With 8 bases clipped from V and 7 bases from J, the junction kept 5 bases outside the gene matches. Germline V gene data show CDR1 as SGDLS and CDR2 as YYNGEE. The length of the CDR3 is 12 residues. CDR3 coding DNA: TGTGCCAGTGCCGGGACAGGCAACATTCAGTACTTC. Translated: CASAGTGNIQYF. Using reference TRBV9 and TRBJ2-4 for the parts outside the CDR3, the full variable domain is DSGVTQTPKHLITATGQRVTLRCSPRSGDLSVYWYQQSLDQGLQFLIQYYNGEERAKGNILERFSAQQFPDLHSELNLSSLELGDSALYFCASAGTGNIQYFGAGTRLSVL.

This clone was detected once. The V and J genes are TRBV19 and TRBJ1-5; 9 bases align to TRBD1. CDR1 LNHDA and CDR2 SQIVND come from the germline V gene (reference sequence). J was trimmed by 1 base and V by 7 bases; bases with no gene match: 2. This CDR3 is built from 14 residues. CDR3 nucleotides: TGTGCCAGTAAGGACAGGGGAAGCAATCAGCCCCAGCATTTT. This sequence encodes CASKDRGSNQPQHF.

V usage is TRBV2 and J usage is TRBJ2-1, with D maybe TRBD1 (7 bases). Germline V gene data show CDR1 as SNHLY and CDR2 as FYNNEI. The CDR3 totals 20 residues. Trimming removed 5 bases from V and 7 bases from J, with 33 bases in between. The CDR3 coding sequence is TGTGCCAGCAGTTTTCCCACGGGACAGACTGATGTTGGGGGGATAAATGAGCAGTTCTTC. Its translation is CASSFPTGQTDVGGINEQFF.

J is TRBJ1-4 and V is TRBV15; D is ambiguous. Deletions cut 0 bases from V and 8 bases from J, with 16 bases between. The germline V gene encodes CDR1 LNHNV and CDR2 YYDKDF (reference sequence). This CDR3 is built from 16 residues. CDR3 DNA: TGTGCCACCAGCAGAGATCCGGCCTCCATGGACGAAAAACTGTTTTTT. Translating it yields CATSRDPASMDEKLFF.

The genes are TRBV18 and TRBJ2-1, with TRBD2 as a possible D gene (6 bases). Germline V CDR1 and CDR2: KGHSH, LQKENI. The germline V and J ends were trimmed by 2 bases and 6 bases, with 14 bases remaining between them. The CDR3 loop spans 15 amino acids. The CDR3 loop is CASSPAFGGVNEQFF. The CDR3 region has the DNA TGTGCCAGCTCACCAGCATTCGGAGGGGTCAATGAGCAGTTCTTC. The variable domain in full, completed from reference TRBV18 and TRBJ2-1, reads NAGVMQNPRHLVRRRGQEARLRCSPMKGHSHVYWYRQLPEEGLKFMVYLQKENIIDESGMPKERFSAEFPKEGPSILRIQQVVRGDSAAYFCASSPAFGGVNEQFFGPGTRLTVL.

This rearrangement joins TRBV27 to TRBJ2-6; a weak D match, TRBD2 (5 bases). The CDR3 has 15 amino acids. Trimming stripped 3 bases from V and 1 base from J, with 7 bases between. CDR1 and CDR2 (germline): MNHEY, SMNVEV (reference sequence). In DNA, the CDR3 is TGTGCCAGCAGTTTCGGGGAGTCTGGGGCCAACGTCCTGACTTTC. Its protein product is CASSFGESGANVLTF.

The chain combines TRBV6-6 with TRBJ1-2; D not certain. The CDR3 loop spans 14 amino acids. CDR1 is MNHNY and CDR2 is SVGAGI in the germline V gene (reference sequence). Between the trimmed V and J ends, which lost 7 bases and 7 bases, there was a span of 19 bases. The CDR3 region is CASMDGWMKGGYTF. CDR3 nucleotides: TGTGCCAGCATGGACGGTTGGATGAAGGGTGGCTACACCTTC.

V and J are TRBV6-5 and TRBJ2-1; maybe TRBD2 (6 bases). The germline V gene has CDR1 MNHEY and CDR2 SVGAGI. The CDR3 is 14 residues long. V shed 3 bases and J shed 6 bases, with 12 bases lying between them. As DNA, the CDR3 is TGTGCCAGCAGTTATGAAGGGCGGGGCAATGAGCAGTTCTTC. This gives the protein CASSYEGRGNEQFF.

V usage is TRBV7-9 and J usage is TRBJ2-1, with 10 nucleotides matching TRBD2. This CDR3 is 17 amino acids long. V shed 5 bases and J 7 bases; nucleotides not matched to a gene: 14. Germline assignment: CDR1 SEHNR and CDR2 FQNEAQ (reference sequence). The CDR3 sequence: CASSQPRKRGGGNEQFF. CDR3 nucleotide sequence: TGTGCCAGCAGCCAACCCCGCAAGCGGGGGGGCGGGAATGAGCAGTTCTTC. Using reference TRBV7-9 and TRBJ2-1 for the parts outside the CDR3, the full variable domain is DTGVSQNPRHKITKRGQNVTFRCDPISEHNRLYWYRQTLGQGPEFLTYFQNEAQLEKSRLLSDRFSAERPKGSFSTLEIQRTEQGDSAMYLCASSQPRKRGGGNEQFFGPGTRLTVL.

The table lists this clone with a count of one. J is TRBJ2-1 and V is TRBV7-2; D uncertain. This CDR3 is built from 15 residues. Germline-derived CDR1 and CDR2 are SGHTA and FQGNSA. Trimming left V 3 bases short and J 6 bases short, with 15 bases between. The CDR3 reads CASSFLGRFSNEQFF. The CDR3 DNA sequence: TGTGCCAGCAGCTTCTTGGGAAGATTTTCCAATGAGCAGTTCTTC. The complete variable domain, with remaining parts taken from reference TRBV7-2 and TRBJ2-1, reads GAGVSQSPSNKVTEKGKDVELRCDPISGHTALYWYRQSLGQGLEFLIYFQGNSAPDKSGLPSDRFSAERTGGSVSTLTIQRTQQEDSAVYLCASSFLGRFSNEQFFGPGTRLTVL.

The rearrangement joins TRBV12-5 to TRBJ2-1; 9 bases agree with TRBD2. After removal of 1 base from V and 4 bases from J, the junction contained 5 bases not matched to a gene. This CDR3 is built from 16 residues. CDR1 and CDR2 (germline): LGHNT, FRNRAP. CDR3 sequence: CASGLATSGVYNEQFF. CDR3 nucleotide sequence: TGTGCTAGTGGTTTGGCGACTAGCGGAGTATACAATGAGCAGTTCTTC.

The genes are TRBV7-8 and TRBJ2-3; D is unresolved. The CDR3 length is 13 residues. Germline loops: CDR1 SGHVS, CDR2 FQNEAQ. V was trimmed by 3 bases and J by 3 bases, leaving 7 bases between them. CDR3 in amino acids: CASSLAQTDTQYF. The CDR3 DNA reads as TGTGCCAGCAGCTTGGCTCAGACAGATACGCAGTATTTT.

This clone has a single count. This CDR3 reads CASTPLGTANGYTF. The CDR3 DNA sequence: TGTGCCAGCACCCCCCTTGGGACGGCCAATGGCTACACCTTC. The genes are TRBV6-5 and TRBJ1-2; D may be TRBD1 (5 bases). Germline CDR1 reads MNHEY; CDR2 reads SVGAGI. V dropped 7 bases and J dropped 6 bases, with 18 bases sitting between them. There are 14 residues in the CDR3.

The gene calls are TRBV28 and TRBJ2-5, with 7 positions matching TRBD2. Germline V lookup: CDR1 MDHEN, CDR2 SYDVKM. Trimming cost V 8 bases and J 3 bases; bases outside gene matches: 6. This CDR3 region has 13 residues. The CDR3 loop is CASDGLAEETQYF. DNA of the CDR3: TGTGCCAGCGATGGCCTAGCGGAAGAGACCCAGTACTTC.

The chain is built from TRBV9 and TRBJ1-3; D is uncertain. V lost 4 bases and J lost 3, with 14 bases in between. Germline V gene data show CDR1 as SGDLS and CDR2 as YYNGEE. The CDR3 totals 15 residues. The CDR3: CASSYGWAVGNTIYF. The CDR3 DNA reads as TGTGCCAGCAGCTACGGGTGGGCTGTTGGAAACACCATATATTTT.

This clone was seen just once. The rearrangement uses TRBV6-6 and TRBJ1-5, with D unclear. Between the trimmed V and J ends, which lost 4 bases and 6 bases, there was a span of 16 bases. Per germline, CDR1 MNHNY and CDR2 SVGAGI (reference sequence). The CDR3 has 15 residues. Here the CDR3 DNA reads TGTGCCAGCAGTTCCCGGCCTAGGGATAGTCAGCCCCAGCATTTT. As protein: CASSSRPRDSQPQHF.

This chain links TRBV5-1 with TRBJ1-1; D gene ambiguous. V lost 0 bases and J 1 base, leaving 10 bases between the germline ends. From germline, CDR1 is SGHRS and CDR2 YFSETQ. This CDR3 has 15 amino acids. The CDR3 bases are TGCGCCAGCAGCTTGGTTGCATCTTCGAACACTGAAGCTTTCTTT. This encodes CASSLVASSNTEAFF.

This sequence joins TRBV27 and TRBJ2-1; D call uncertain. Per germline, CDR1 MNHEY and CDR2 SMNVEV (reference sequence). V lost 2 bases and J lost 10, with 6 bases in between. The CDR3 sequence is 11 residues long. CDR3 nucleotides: TGTGCCAGCAGTTTAGGACCCGAGCAGTTCTTC. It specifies CASSLGPEQFF.